Included here is one T cell receptor beta chain sequence, with context. The antigen remains unidentified. This entry is derived from a study of CD8+CD57+ T cells in acquired aplastic anemia. About the study: About 3 ug was the average amount of DNA from sorted CD4+ and CD8+ cells. Study conclusions and caveats: A set of more than 25 CD8+ CDR3 sequences was shared between patients and controls, and these sequences appeared highly expressed in patients. Researchers reported that CD8+ Simpson's diversity was not significantly different in patients versus controls.

Trimming left V 5 bases short and J 2 bases short, with 13 bases between. Germline lookup yields CDR1 SGHVS and CDR2 FNYEAQ. This CDR3 contains 14 residues. Template material for TCR beta VDJ and CDR3 profiling consisted of genomic DNA. In TCRdb, the reads were re-called with MiXCR into one record per CDR3 protein. The repertoire has 200,000 to 250,000 distinct CDR3 sequences, roughly 35% of them found once; the top ten carry roughly 1.1%. The sample comprised sorted CD4+, CD8+, or CD8+CD57+ T cells (not recorded which) from PBMCs. The receptor was isolated from a human donor in good health, serving as a control. J is TRBJ2-7 and V is TRBV7-6; TRBD2 might be the D (5 bases). This CDR3 is CASSEERAPYEQYF. The CDR3 nucleotides read TGTGCCAGCAGCGAAGAGAGGGCCCCCTACGAGCAGTACTTC.